This entry lists 23 T cell receptor beta chains sequenced from one sample in a study of beta chain features in type 1 diabetes. cDNA synthesis used the whole RNA isolate, giving expressed TCRB sequences. The data were produced by immunoSEQ multiplex PCR, yet TCRdb's version contains in-frame clones alone and is incomplete. The sample holds 200,000 to 250,000 clones, roughly 9.6% seen once. Sequenced: naive CD4+ T cells from blood. The receptors stem from a woman aged 18 to 35 in good health.

The chain links TRBV4-1 to TRBJ1-1; TRBD1 is a possible D gene (5 bases). This CDR3 region has 15 residues. The V end was cut by 1 base, the J end by 1 base, with 10 bases between. The germline gives CDR1 MGHRA, CDR2 YSYEKL. CDR3 in DNA: TGCGCCAGCAGCCAAGGGAGACAGCCGAACACTGAAGCTTTCTTT. Translating it yields CASSQGRQPNTEAFF.

This clone was detected only a few times. The chain is built from TRBV9 and TRBJ1-2; TRBD1 aligns across 9 bases. The trim removed 4 bases at V and 11 bases at J, leaving 9 bases unmatched. The CDR3 spans 13 residues. The germline V gene encodes CDR1 SGDLS and CDR2 YYNGEE. The CDR3, as DNA: TGTGCCAGCAGCTTCACGACGGGACAGGGTTACACCTTC. Translated, it gives CASSFTTGQGYTF.

The CDR3 nucleotides read TGTGCCAGCAGCGTGGACAGTTACTCTGGAAACACCATATATTTT. Its protein product is CASSVDSYSGNTIYF. This chain links TRBV9 with TRBJ1-3, with a tentative D call TRBD1 (6 bases). The germline V gene encodes CDR1 SGDLS and CDR2 YYNGEE. Trimming took 2 bases from V and 0 from J, leaving 9 bases between them. There are 15 residues in the CDR3.

This clone turned up a few times. The CDR3 coding sequence is TGTGCCAGCAGCTTGCCTAGCGGGAGGGCCACAGATACGCAGTATTTT. Translated, it gives CASSLPSGRATDTQYF. The V and J genes are TRBV5-4 and TRBJ2-3, with TRBD2 matching 12 bases. The CDR3 has 16 amino acids. CDR1 and CDR2 (germline): SGHNT, YYREEE (reference sequence). Trimming cost V 1 base and J 2 bases; bases outside gene matches: 2.

This clone was found a few times. The chain is built from TRBV2 and TRBJ1-1, with 9 nucleotides matching TRBD1. J gave up 4 bases and V 7 bases, and 7 bases lay outside the gene matches. This CDR3 is 14 amino acids long. CDR1 and CDR2 (germline): SNHLY, FYNNEI. CDR3 DNA sequence: TGTGCCAGCACCAAGGACAGGGGCGGCACTGAAGCTTTCTTT. It is translated as CASTKDRGGTEAFF.

The table lists this clone with many counts. The CDR3 DNA reads as TGCAGCGTTGATGTTGGAGGGAGGCATGGCTACACCTTC. It encodes CSVDVGGRHGYTF. The chain couples TRBV29-1 to TRBJ1-2, with D unclear. The length of the CDR3 is 13 residues. Trimming took off 3 bases at V and 6 bases at J, with 14 bases between the two ends. CDR1 SQVTM and CDR2 ANQGSEA come from the germline V gene. The whole variable domain, filled in from reference TRBV29-1 and TRBJ1-2, reads SAVISQKPSRDICQRGTSLTIQCQVDSQVTMMFWYRQQPGQSLTLIATANQGSEATYESGFVIDKFPISRPNLTFSTLTVSNMSPEDSSIYLCSVDVGGRHGYTFGSGTRLTVV.

This clone was observed a few times. The V and J genes are TRBV6-1 and TRBJ1-4, with TRBD1 as a possible D gene (5 bases). This CDR3 is 13 amino acids long. Trimming removed 4 bases from V and 10 bases from J, with 13 bases in between. Germline V gives CDR1 MNHNS, CDR2 SASEGT. The DNA of the CDR3 is TGTGCCAGCAGTGGTCGCAGGGAGGCAAAACTGTTTTTT. This sequence encodes CASSGRREAKLFF.

The table lists this clone with a few counts. The chain uses TRBV19 and TRBJ1-5, with D possibly being TRBD1 (5 bases). V was shortened by 10 bases and J by 4 bases, with 23 bases between the two germline ends. CDR1 is LNHDA, CDR2 SQIVND, per germline (reference sequence). There are 16 residues in the CDR3. Written as DNA, the CDR3 is TGTGCCACCGACTCGGGGACTTTCTTTGGAAATCAGCCCCAGCATTTT. Translating it yields CATDSGTFFGNQPQHF.

The chain carries TRBV30 and TRBJ1-2; 9 nucleotides align to TRBD1. Unmatched junction bases numbered 10, after V lost 0 bases and J lost 5 bases. This CDR3 is 16 amino acids long. Germline lookup yields CDR1 GTSNPN and CDR2 SVGIG (reference sequence). The CDR3 protein is CAWSVAPDRGGYGYTF. CDR3 bases: TGTGCCTGGAGTGTAGCCCCGGACAGGGGAGGTTATGGCTACACCTTC.

The chain uses TRBV6-5 and TRBJ2-7; D is unresolved. This CDR3 has 14 amino acids. In germline, CDR1 is MNHEY, CDR2 SVGAGI. The V gene lost 5 bases and the J gene lost 4 bases, with 15 bases spanning the gap. DNA of the CDR3: TGTGCCAGCAGTGCTGCCGCGACACTTTACGAGCAGTACTTC. As protein: CASSAAATLYEQYF.

This clone was seen more than once but under ten times. The rearrangement uses TRBV29-1 and TRBJ1-2; D is possibly TRBD1 (5 bases). The CDR3 is made up of 10 amino acids. Trimming cost V 6 bases and J 10 bases, with 12 bases left between them. From germline, CDR1 is SQVTM and CDR2 ANQGSEA. The CDR3 is CSVSGQAYTF. The CDR3 region has the DNA TGCAGCGTCTCCGGACAAGCCTACACCTTC.

The chain is built from TRBV5-1 and TRBJ2-7, with a possible D match to TRBD1 (6 bases). V lost 1 base and J lost 5, with 13 bases in between. CDR3 length: 14 amino acids. Germline-derived CDR1 and CDR2 are SGHRS and YFSETQ. In DNA, the CDR3 is TGCGCCAGCAGCTTGAGAGGCAGGGGCGACGAGCAGTACTTC. Protein sequence: CASSLRGRGDEQYF. Full variable domain (rest looked up from reference TRBV5-1 and TRBJ2-7): KAGVTQTPRYLIKTRGQQVTLSCSPISGHRSVSWYQQTPGQGLQFLFEYFSETQRNKGNFPGRFSGRQFSNSRSEMNVSTLELGDSALYLCASSLRGRGDEQYFGPGTRLTVT.

This clone appeared a few times. The chain links TRBV5-6 to TRBJ2-7; TRBD1 matches 12 bases. The junction had 9 bases not matched to a gene; V was cut back by 4 bases and J by 7 bases. In germline, CDR1 is SGHDT, CDR2 YYEEEE. The CDR3 is 15 residues long. The CDR3 spells CASSPSGTGGWEQYF. CDR3 DNA: TGTGCCAGCAGCCCCTCGGGGACAGGGGGCTGGGAGCAGTACTTC.

A few counts support this clone. The V call is TRBV2, the J call TRBJ1-1, with 11 bases that match TRBD1. The CDR3 extends over 13 amino acids. Germline CDR1 SNHLY, CDR2 FYNNEI. Unmatched junction bases numbered 1, after V lost 6 bases and J lost 4 bases. The CDR3 region is CASRGQGVTEAFF. CDR3 bases: TGTGCCAGCAGGGGACAGGGGGTCACTGAAGCTTTCTTT.

This clone showed up many times. The chain recombines TRBV23-1 with TRBJ1-6; D unclear. TRBV23-1 is labeled an ORF, and its function is uncertain. V lost 9 bases and J lost 0, with 12 bases in between. The length of the CDR3 is 15 residues. CDR3 region: CARGCGSSYNSPLHF. DNA of the CDR3: TGCGCCAGGGGCTGTGGGAGCTCCTATAATTCACCCCTCCACTTT.

This chain uses TRBV6-5 with TRBJ2-3, with 8 bases lining up with TRBD1. The germline V gene encodes CDR1 MNHEY and CDR2 SVGAGI. The CDR3 is 14 amino acids. J lost 2 bases, V lost 5 bases, and 3 bases had no gene match. The CDR3 loop reads CASSPTGATDTQYF. The DNA of the CDR3 is TGTGCCAGCAGTCCGACAGGGGCCACAGATACGCAGTATTTT.

This clone was seen only a few times. The DNA for the CDR3 is TGTGCCTTTTCACTAGCGGGGGGGCCAGATACGCAGTATTTT. Amino acids: CAFSLAGGPDTQYF. This chain uses TRBV30 with TRBJ2-3, with TRBD2 matching over 13 bases. The length of the CDR3 is 14 residues. CDR1 is GTSNPN and CDR2 is SVGIG in the germline V gene (reference sequence). Trimming at V came to 7 bases and at J to 4 bases, leaving 5 bases not matched to a gene.

This clone was seen only a few times. The chain couples TRBV5-4 to TRBJ2-7, with D possibly matching TRBD2 (5 bases). This CDR3 is built from 13 residues. Germline loops: CDR1 SGHNT, CDR2 YYREEE (reference sequence). The ends were cut back, 1 base at V and 7 bases at J, with 12 bases in the middle. In nucleotides, the CDR3 is TGTGCCAGCAGCTTGCCCGGGAAGGGAGAGCAGTACTTC. Its translation is CASSLPGKGEQYF.

This clone turned up a few times. In DNA form, the CDR3 reads TGCGCCAGCAGCTTTGGGCGGGACAGATACACAGATACGCAGTATTTT. Protein: CASSFGRDRYTDTQYF. The J gene is TRBJ2-3, the V gene TRBV5-1; weak D call: TRBD1 (7 bases). The germline gives CDR1 SGHRS, CDR2 YFSETQ. Trimming cost V 2 bases and J 2 bases, with 15 bases left between them. This CDR3 contains 16 residues.

Only a few counts were recorded for this clone. The V gene is TRBV5-1, the J gene TRBJ2-1, with 7 bases lining up with TRBD2. Trimming removed 3 bases from V and 7 bases from J; junction bases left unmatched: 13. Germline CDR1 reads SGHRS; CDR2 reads YFSETQ. The CDR3 runs 16 residues. The CDR3 here is CASSWLRTREGNEQFF. In DNA form, the CDR3 reads TGCGCCAGCAGCTGGCTCCGGACTAGAGAGGGGAATGAGCAGTTCTTC.

This chain links TRBV4-1 with TRBJ2-4, with a tentative D call TRBD2 (6 bases). Trimming took 1 base from V and 8 from J, leaving 15 bases between them. This CDR3 has 15 amino acids. CDR1 and CDR2 (germline): MGHRA, YSYEKL. CDR3 residues: CASSQANLWDYIQYF. DNA of the CDR3: TGCGCCAGCAGCCAAGCAAACCTCTGGGACTACATTCAGTACTTC.

The chain is built from TRBV14 and TRBJ1-2, with D hard to call. This CDR3 spans 15 amino acids. Germline CDR1 SGHDN, CDR2 FVKESK. V was clipped by 1 base and J by 4 bases, with 13 bases between them. In DNA form, the CDR3 reads TGTGCCAGCAGCCAAGGCGTTCCACTTCTCTATGGCTACACCTTC. It yields the protein CASSQGVPLLYGYTF.

This clone turned up a few times. V usage is TRBV5-6 and J usage is TRBJ1-1, with D unresolved. The V gene's germline CDR1 is SGHDT and CDR2 YYEEEE. The CDR3 has 15 residues. V was trimmed by 4 bases and J by 3 bases, leaving 16 bases between them. CDR3 region: CASSRGIRGDTEAFF. The CDR3 DNA reads as TGTGCCAGCAGCAGAGGGATTCGGGGAGACACTGAAGCTTTCTTT.